This TCR beta chain was captured in a study of shared clonotypes between healthy human individuals. Overall study results and limits: Compared with memory subsets, naive subsets generally had larger estimated richness.

Profiled with immunoSEQ multiplex PCR; TCRdb holds only in-frame clones, not every one. The sample shows about 580,000 clones, 95% to 98% of them seen only once. In the case of this clone: Its antigen is not known. This CDR3 is also generated by other DNA sequences in the sample.

CD45RO negativity and positive selection for CCR7 defined naive CD8 cells, a population that excluded terminally differentiated effector memory CD45RA+ cells. The clonotype originates from a man younger than 45 in good health. The sample was naive CD8+ T cells sorted from blood.

The CDR3 reads CASSLSGGNTEAFF. The CDR3 bases are TGTGCCAGCAGCCTCTCTGGCGGGAACACTGAAGCTTTCTTT. V usage is TRBV11-2 and J usage is TRBJ1-1; D gene ambiguous. In germline, CDR1 is SGHAT, CDR2 FQNNGV. This CDR3 has 14 amino acids. Trimming stripped 5 bases from V and 1 base from J, with 11 bases between.